This TCR beta chain appears in the sequencing data of a study of blood T cell repertoires in COVID-19. The CDR3 runs to 16 residues. Trimming left V 8 bases short and J 7 bases short, with 23 bases between. CDR1 is SEHNR, CDR2 FQNEAQ, per germline (reference sequence). Method: immunoSEQ multiplex PCR; TCRdb's copy keeps in-frame clones and lacks some. This sample carries around 190,000 clones, about 81% of them seen once, and the ten largest clones take approximately 8.7%. The rearrangement joins TRBV7-9 to TRBJ2-2, with a tentative D call TRBD2 (7 bases). Sequences were obtained from PBMCs or T cells enriched from blood (not recorded which). The origin of this receptor is a man in his forties or fifties who had recovered from COVID-19. As DNA, the CDR3 is TGTGCCAGCGGGGACTCTAGCGGCAAGGGGGGCGGGGAGCTGTTTTTT. As protein: CASGDSSGKGGGELFF.